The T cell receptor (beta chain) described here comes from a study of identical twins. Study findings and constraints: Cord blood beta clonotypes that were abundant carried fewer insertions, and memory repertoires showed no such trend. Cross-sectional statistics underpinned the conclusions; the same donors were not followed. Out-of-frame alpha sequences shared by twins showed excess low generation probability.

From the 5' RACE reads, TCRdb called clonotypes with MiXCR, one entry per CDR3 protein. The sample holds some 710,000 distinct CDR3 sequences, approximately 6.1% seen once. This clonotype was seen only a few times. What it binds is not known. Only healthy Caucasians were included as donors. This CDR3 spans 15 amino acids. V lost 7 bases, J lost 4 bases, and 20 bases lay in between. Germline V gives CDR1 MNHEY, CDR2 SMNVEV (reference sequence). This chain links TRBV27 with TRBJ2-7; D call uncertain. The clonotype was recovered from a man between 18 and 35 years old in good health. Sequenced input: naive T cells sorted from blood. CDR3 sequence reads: CASTRMGASSYEQYF. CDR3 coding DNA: TGTGCCAGCACTCGAATGGGCGCATCATCGTACGAGCAGTACTTC.